The 17 T cell receptor beta chains presented below share a single source sample, sequenced in a study of T cell responses to AZD1222 COVID-19 vaccine. The data were produced by immunoSEQ multiplex PCR, yet TCRdb's version contains in-frame clones alone and is incomplete. The sample includes over 150,000 clones, about 92% of them seen just once. This material consisted of peripheral blood, taken on day 0 of AZD1222 vaccination. The source is an adult in good health.

The chain has TRBV28 and TRBJ1-4; no clear D. This CDR3 is 13 amino acids long. Trimming cost V 8 bases and J 7 bases, with 14 bases left between them. Germline-derived CDR1 and CDR2 are MDHEN and SYDVKM. For the CDR3, the DNA is TGTGCCAGCCGGGAGCATCGAAGTGAAAAACTGTTTTTT. Amino acids: CASREHRSEKLFF.

V is TRBV5-5 and J is TRBJ1-1; D ambiguous. The CDR3 totals 14 residues. V was trimmed by 1 base and J by 5 bases, leaving 12 bases between them. Germline V gene data show CDR1 as SGHKS and CDR2 as YYEKEE (reference sequence). CDR3 sequence: CASSLQGGPTEAFF. CDR3 nucleotide sequence: TGTGCCAGCAGCTTGCAAGGAGGGCCGACTGAAGCTTTCTTT.

The chain links TRBV19 to TRBJ1-5, with 10 bases matching TRBD1. Germline V gives CDR1 LNHDA, CDR2 SQIVND (reference sequence). The junction had 4 bases not matched to a gene; V was cut back by 6 bases and J by 5 bases. There are 14 residues in the CDR3. The CDR3 nucleotides are TGTGCCAGTAGGGGGACAGGGGAGTATCAGCCCCAGCATTTT. This sequence encodes CASRGTGEYQPQHF.

The chain couples TRBV28 to TRBJ1-1; TRBD1 aligns across 8 bases. Germline lookup yields CDR1 MDHEN and CDR2 SYDVKM. The CDR3 length is 13 residues. V was pared by 7 bases and J by 4 bases, with 5 bases of the junction left unmatched. CDR3 DNA sequence: TGTGCCAGCACGGACAGGGTTGGCACTGAAGCTTTCTTT. Its translation: CASTDRVGTEAFF.

The gene calls are TRBV5-1 and TRBJ1-5; unclear D gene. This CDR3 has 15 residues. Trimming left V 0 bases short and J 0 bases short, with 7 bases between. The germline V gene has CDR1 SGHRS and CDR2 YFSETQ. The CDR3 sequence: CASSLAGISNQPQHF. The DNA of the CDR3 is TGCGCCAGCAGCTTGGCGGGGATTAGCAATCAGCCCCAGCATTTT.

This chain joins TRBV2 and TRBJ2-3; perhaps TRBD1 as D (5 bases). This CDR3 has 15 amino acids. V was shortened by 1 base and J by 2 bases, with 10 bases between the two germline ends. CDR1 and CDR2 (germline): SNHLY, FYNNEI. The CDR3 reads CASSEVGVYTDTQYF. CDR3 DNA sequence: TGTGCCAGCAGTGAAGTAGGGGTTTACACAGATACGCAGTATTTT.

This clone was detected once. CDR3 residues: CASSYEPGHENQPQHF. The CDR3 DNA sequence: TGCGCCAGCAGTTACGAACCGGGACACGAGAATCAGCCCCAGCATTTT. This chain links TRBV4-1 with TRBJ1-5; D may be TRBD1 (6 bases). The CDR3 loop spans 16 amino acids. CDR1 MGHRA and CDR2 YSYEKL come from the germline V gene. V was shortened by 6 bases and J by 4 bases, with 19 bases between the two germline ends.

The rearrangement joins TRBV27 to TRBJ2-1; D tentatively reads TRBD1 or TRBD2 (5 bases each). Looked up from germline, CDR1 is MNHEY and CDR2 is SMNVEV (reference sequence). The CDR3 has 13 amino acids. Trimming cost V 6 bases and J 8 bases, with 14 bases left between them. The CDR3 DNA follows: TGTGCCAGCAGCGGACTGACCAGGGATGAGCAGTTCTTC. It specifies CASSGLTRDEQFF.

This clone has a handful of counts. The chain recombines TRBV7-2 with TRBJ1-3; no clear D gene. The CDR3 sequence is 15 residues long. Germline V CDR1 and CDR2: SGHTA, FQGNSA. V shed 5 bases and J shed 0 bases, with 11 bases lying between them. CDR3 protein: CASSGYRYSGNTIYF. CDR3 bases: TGTGCCAGCAGCGGTTACCGTTACTCTGGAAACACCATATATTTT.

The CDR3 here is CASSDRRDRGARQYF. The CDR3 DNA reads as TGTGCCAGCAGTGACCGCCGGGACAGGGGGGCTCGACAGTACTTC. V is TRBV6-1 and J is TRBJ2-7; 11 nucleotides align to TRBD1. Germline V CDR1 and CDR2: MNHNS, SASEGT. The CDR3 has 15 amino acids. Losses at the gene ends were 3 bases for V and 10 bases for J; bases not matched to a gene: 11.

The CDR3 DNA sequence: TGTGCCAGCAGTGTCGCGAACACCGGGGAGCTGTTTTTT. Amino acid sequence: CASSVANTGELFF. The rearrangement links TRBV25-1 to TRBJ2-2; D remains ambiguous. Germline CDR1 reads MGHDK; CDR2 reads SYGVNS. With 4 bases removed from V and 0 bases from J, the gap between germline ends came to 3 bases. The length of the CDR3 is 13 residues. Based on the CDR3 plus reference TRBV25-1 and TRBJ2-2, the full variable domain is EADIYQTPRYLVIGTGKKITLECSQTMGHDKMYWYQQDPGMELHLIHYSYGVNSTEKGDLSSESTVSRIRTEHFPLTLESARPSHTSQYLCASSVANTGELFFGEGSRLTVL.

The chain joins TRBV4-1 to TRBJ2-1, with D possibly TRBD1 on 5 matching bases. The V end lost 4 bases, the J end lost 0 bases, and 10 bases lay between the germline ends. Germline lookup yields CDR1 MGHRA and CDR2 YSYEKL. This CDR3 is 15 amino acids long. The CDR3 loop reads CASSPRRGSYNEQFF. In DNA, the CDR3 is TGCGCCAGCAGCCCTCGAAGGGGCTCCTACAATGAGCAGTTCTTC.

The genes are TRBV5-1 and TRBJ1-1, with D unclear. This CDR3 has 12 amino acids. Germline V gene data show CDR1 as SGHRS and CDR2 as YFSETQ. Deletions cut 5 bases from V and 1 base from J, with 6 bases between. The CDR3 coding sequence is TGCGCCAGCAGATCGGGGAACACTGAAGCTTTCTTT. Its translation: CASRSGNTEAFF.

The chain has TRBV5-4 and TRBJ1-4, with TRBD1 as a possible D gene (6 bases). The CDR3 loop spans 16 amino acids. V was clipped by 4 bases and J by 0 bases, with 13 bases between them. Germline V gives CDR1 SGHNT, CDR2 YYREEE (reference sequence). CDR3 DNA: TGTGCCAGCAGCGCGTTAGGGGGAGCAACTAATGAAAAACTGTTTTTT. Translation gives CASSALGGATNEKLFF. Using reference TRBV5-4 and TRBJ1-4 for the parts outside the CDR3, the full variable domain is ETGVTQSPTHLIKTRGQQVTLRCSSQSGHNTVSWYQQALGQGPQFIFQYYREEENGRGNFPPRFSGLQFPNYSSELNVNALELDDSALYLCASSALGGATNEKLFFGSGTQLSVL.

With regard to this clone: Germline and junction disagree at one end, which may indicate a read error. The chain employs TRBV4-1 and TRBJ2-1; TRBD2 aligns across 9 bases. The CDR3 spans 14 residues. CDR1 and CDR2 (germline): MGHRA, YSYEKL. This CDR3 reads CASRQAGGRGEQFF. The CDR3, as DNA: TGCGCCAGCAGACAAGCGGGGGGACGGGGTGAGCAGTTCTTC.

This sequence joins TRBV7-9 and TRBJ2-7, with no clear D. Trimming took off 1 base at V and 3 bases at J, with 7 bases between the two ends. The germline V gene encodes CDR1 SEHNR and CDR2 FQNEAQ (reference sequence). This CDR3 region has 13 residues. The CDR3 spells CASSLEAGYEQYV. The CDR3 coding sequence is TGTGCCAGCAGCTTAGAGGCAGGCTACGAGCAGTACGTC.

V gene TRBV4-1 combines with J gene TRBJ1-2; D not certain. Trimming took 1 base from V and 8 from J, leaving 11 bases between them. CDR1 is MGHRA, CDR2 YSYEKL, per germline. The CDR3 sequence is 13 residues long. The CDR3 nucleotides read TGCGCCAGCAGCCAAGCCCCCCAGGAGGGCTACACCTTC. This codes for CASSQAPQEGYTF.